This entry describes one T cell receptor (beta chain). No antigen is known for it. TCRdb re-called the 5' RACE reads; every CDR3 protein appears as one record, without DNA. The record lists roughly 160,000 distinct CDR3 sequences, of which the ten most abundant hold about 18%. This entry is derived from a study of T cells expressing NK-cell markers. Study at large: Sorted CD3+CD56+NKG2C+, CD3+CD56+NKG2C- and CD3+CD56-NKG2C+ T cells supplied TCR beta repertoires. Just one sequenced donor of eight was HCMV-seronegative, while seven were seropositive.

Per germline, CDR1 SGHRS and CDR2 YFSETQ. The CDR3 spans 14 residues. Study-wide points: Whether expanded NKG2C+ T cell clones were HCMV specific stayed uncertain. As a fraction of CD8+ T cells, dominant NKG2C+ clonotypes reached about 1.0-8% in over 5 donors.

The receptor's source is a woman aged 18-70 years in good health. Sequenced input: blood T cells: a sorted CD56 or NKG2C T cell subset, CD4+ or CD8+ T cells, or bulk PBMC T cells (not recorded which). The chain carries TRBV5-1 and TRBJ1-2; TCRdb selects TRBD1, and the lack of DNA leaves this call unchecked. The CDR3 sequence is CASSLQGDLYGYTF.